The 5 T cell receptor beta chains below all came from one sample that was sequenced in a study of OX40 agonist ivuxolimab in advanced cancers. Only in-frame clones appear in the TCRdb table, and some are missing; sequencing was by immunoSEQ multiplex PCR. The sample records roughly 60,000 clones, roughly 81% being singletons. This specimen consisted of CD4+ or CD8+ T cells sorted from blood, obtained in a trial of the OX40 agonist ivuxolimab. The receptors derive from an adult with an advanced solid tumor such as melanoma, head and neck, liver or kidney cancer.

The chain combines TRBV5-5 with TRBJ2-7; TRBD2 aligns across 7 bases. Losses at the gene ends were 2 bases for V and 6 bases for J; bases not matched to a gene: 8. CDR3 length: 14 amino acids. Germline lookup yields CDR1 SGHKS and CDR2 YYEKEE (reference sequence). CDR3 in DNA: TGTGCCAGCAGCTTAAATAGCGGGCGCCTCGAGCAGTACTTC. Amino acid sequence: CASSLNSGRLEQYF.

Only one count was recorded for this clone. The gene calls are TRBV10-2 and TRBJ2-5; TRBD2 might be the D (5 bases). The CDR3 is made up of 13 amino acids. CDR1 WSHSY and CDR2 SAAADI come from the germline V gene. The germline V and J ends were trimmed by 0 bases and 5 bases, with 7 bases remaining between them. The CDR3 region is CASSESAAETQYF. In DNA form, the CDR3 reads TGCGCCAGCAGTGAGTCAGCGGCCGAGACCCAGTACTTC.

The chain joins TRBV6-4 to TRBJ2-3; 10 bases align to TRBD2. Trimming cost V 2 bases and J 4 bases; bases outside gene matches: 0. The germline V gene encodes CDR1 MRHNA and CDR2 SNTAGT. The CDR3 runs 14 residues. The CDR3 protein is CASSDLAGADTQYF. The DNA of the CDR3 is TGTGCCAGCAGTGACCTAGCGGGAGCAGATACGCAGTATTTT.

The V call is TRBV30, the J call TRBJ2-7; 8 nucleotides agree with TRBD2. CDR1 and CDR2 (germline): GTSNPN, SVGIG (reference sequence). This CDR3 is built from 15 residues. The junction had 10 bases not matched to a gene; V was cut back by 1 base and J by 5 bases. This CDR3 reads CAWSGVAGTVNEQYF. The CDR3 bases are TGTGCCTGGAGTGGGGTAGCGGGAACTGTCAACGAGCAGTACTTC. Full variable domain (outside the CDR3, taken from reference TRBV30 and TRBJ2-7): SQTIHQWPATLVQPVGSPLSLECTVEGTSNPNLYWYRQAAGRGLQLLFYSVGIGQISSEVPQNLSASRPQDRQFILSSKKLLLSDSGFYLCAWSGVAGTVNEQYFGPGTRLTVT.

The rearrangement joins TRBV7-9 to TRBJ2-3; TRBD2 agrees at 11 bases. Unmatched junction bases numbered 4, after V lost 7 bases and J lost 4 bases. The CDR3 loop spans 14 amino acids. Germline CDR1 and CDR2: SEHNR and FQNEAQ (reference sequence). The CDR3 sequence is CASNELAGADTQYF. In DNA, the CDR3 is TGTGCCAGCAACGAACTAGCGGGGGCAGATACGCAGTATTTT.